This TCR beta chain derives from a study of blood T cells in healthy people across ages. This clonotype was picked up a small number of times. Primers used in a second PCR of roughly 7 to 12 cycles were a sample-barcoded 5' primer and a J-beta primer mix. TCRdb re-called the 5' RACE reads through MiXCR, storing one row per CDR3 protein. The table shows almost 550,000 distinct CDR3 sequences, with under 30% occurring only once. This CDR3 has 13 amino acids. Germline V gene data show CDR1 as SGHKS and CDR2 as YYEKEE (reference sequence). The V gene lost 4 bases and the J gene lost 2 bases, with 9 bases spanning the gap. These data are also associated with another study on T cells of mothers and their children.

The clonotype was recovered from a boy aged 5-17 years in good health. The chain couples TRBV5-5 to TRBJ1-2; D is possibly TRBD1 (6 bases). Material for sequencing was blood. CDR3 region: CASSNDRNYGYTF. As DNA, the CDR3 is TGTGCCAGCAGCAACGACAGGAACTATGGCTACACCTTC.